The entry below gives a single TCR beta chain sequence along with its context. This sample is drawn from a study of blood T cell repertoires in COVID-19. Turning to the study itself: The study drew acute and convalescent COVID-19 samples from the United States, Italy and Spain.

The V segment lost 6 bases and the J segment 6 bases; nucleotides outside the gene matches: 11. The CDR3 is 17 amino acids. Germline assignment: CDR1 SGHRS and CDR2 YFSETQ. Enrollees, about 18 to 89 years old, lived in about two dozen US areas. Two negative PCRs, clearance, or symptom resolution were required of recovered Cohort 3 donors. Libraries were prepared by immunoSEQ multiplex PCR; TCRdb keeps only in-frame clonotypes and omits some of them. The data contain approximately 310,000 clones, roughly nine tenths of them seen just once; the ten biggest clones take up around 4.8%. Sequenced input: PBMCs or T cells enriched from blood (not recorded which). This chain connects TRBV5-1 to TRBJ2-1, with 14 bases identical to TRBD2. The source is a man aged 60 to 75 who had recovered from COVID-19. CDR3 region: CASILTTSGRAGNEQFF. The DNA of the CDR3 is TGCGCCAGCATCCTTACGACTAGCGGGAGGGCCGGCAATGAGCAGTTCTTC.